This passage covers 5 T cell receptor beta chains from one sample sequenced in a study of T cell responses to AZD1222 COVID-19 vaccine. TCRdb keeps only in-frame clones here, not all; method: immunoSEQ multiplex PCR. The sample lists about 110,000 clones, about 94% occurring once. The sequencing here drew on peripheral blood, taken 28 days after the second AZD1222 dose. The receptors were sampled from an adult who received the AZD1222 COVID-19 vaccine.

V is TRBV5-1 and J is TRBJ2-5; D is ambiguous. CDR1 SGHRS and CDR2 YFSETQ come from the germline V gene. The V gene lost 2 bases and the J gene lost 4 bases, with 9 bases spanning the gap. There are 13 residues in the CDR3. The CDR3: CASSFSRRETQYF. The CDR3 nucleotides read TGCGCCAGCAGCTTCAGCAGGCGAGAGACCCAGTACTTC.

The J gene is TRBJ1-1, the V gene TRBV24-1; tentatively, D is TRBD1 (6 bases). From germline, CDR1 is KGHDR and CDR2 SFDVKD. V lost 0 bases and J 11 bases, leaving 12 bases between the germline ends. The CDR3 covers 13 residues. The CDR3 DNA is TGTGCCACCAGTGATTTGCAGCGGGGGCTGGCTTTCTTT. Translation: CATSDLQRGLAFF.

This clone occurred once. V usage is TRBV12-3 or TRBV12-4 and J usage is TRBJ1-5; D is unresolved. The CDR3 length is 13 residues. The V and J ends lost 6 bases and 4 bases respectively, with 10 bases between them. CDR3 residues: CASSPGVNQPQHF. CDR3 nucleotides: TGTGCCAGCAGCCCCGGGGTGAATCAGCCCCAGCATTTT.

This chain connects TRBV29-1 to TRBJ1-2; D is unresolved. The V gene lost 3 bases and the J gene lost 2 bases, with 7 bases spanning the gap. The CDR3 has 12 residues. Germline CDR1 and CDR2: SQVTM and ANQGSEA. The CDR3 DNA is TGCAGCGTTGAGTGGCAGAACTATGGCTACACCTTC. Translating it yields CSVEWQNYGYTF.

A few counts support this clone. The chain employs TRBV4-2 and TRBJ2-1, with 8 bases lining up with TRBD2. The CDR3 is made up of 15 amino acids. V lost 5 bases to trimming and J lost 8 bases; unmatched junction nucleotides: 11. CDR1 and CDR2 from the germline V gene are LGHNA and YNFKEQ. CDR3 protein: CASSGRGGRLDEQFF. The DNA for the CDR3 is TGTGCCAGCAGCGGACGGGGGGGCCGGCTGGATGAGCAGTTCTTC.